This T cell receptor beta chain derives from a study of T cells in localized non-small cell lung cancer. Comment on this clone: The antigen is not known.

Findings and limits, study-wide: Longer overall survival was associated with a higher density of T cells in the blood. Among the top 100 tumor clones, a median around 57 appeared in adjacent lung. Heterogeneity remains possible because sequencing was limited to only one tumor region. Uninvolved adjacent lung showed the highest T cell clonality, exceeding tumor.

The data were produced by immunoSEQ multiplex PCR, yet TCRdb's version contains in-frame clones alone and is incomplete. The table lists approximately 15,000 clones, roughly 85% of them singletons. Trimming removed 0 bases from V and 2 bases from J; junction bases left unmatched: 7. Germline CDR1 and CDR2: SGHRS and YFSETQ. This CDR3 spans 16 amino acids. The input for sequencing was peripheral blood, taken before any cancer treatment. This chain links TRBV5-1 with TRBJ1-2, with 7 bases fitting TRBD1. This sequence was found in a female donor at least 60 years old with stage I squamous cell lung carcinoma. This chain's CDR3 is CASSLAPGTENYGYTF. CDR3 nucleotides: TGCGCCAGCAGCTTGGCCCCCGGGACAGAAAACTATGGCTACACCTTC.